This entry lists 28 T cell receptor beta chains sequenced from one sample in a study of shared clonotypes between healthy human individuals. As defined, naive CD8 cells were CD45RO-negative and positively selected for CCR7, with terminally differentiated effector memory CD45RA+ cells excluded. Here immunoSEQ multiplex PCR was the method, and the copy in TCRdb shows in-frame clones only, minus some. The sample holds over 2 million clones; approximately 94% are singletons and the top ten take 0.85% to 1.3%. The sample comprised naive CD8+ T cells sorted from blood. Receptors originate from a man younger than 35 in good health.

DNA of the CDR3: TGTGCCAGCAGCTTAGCCCACGAGCAGTACTTC. Its translation: CASSLAHEQYF. The V call is TRBV7-9, the J call TRBJ2-7; D is undetermined. The germline gives CDR1 SEHNR, CDR2 FQNEAQ (reference sequence). This CDR3 has 11 residues. Trimming removed 0 bases at V and 5 bases at J, with 2 bases between.

V is TRBV6-1 and J is TRBJ2-7; D perhaps matches TRBD1 (6 bases). Germline CDR1 is MNHNS and CDR2 is SASEGT. V dropped 1 base and J dropped 7 bases, with 14 bases sitting between them. This CDR3 is built from 14 residues. The CDR3 nucleotides read TGTGCCAGCAGTGAAGGTGGTGGGGGCTGGGAGCAGTACTTC. Protein product: CASSEGGGGWEQYF.

The chain carries TRBV27 and TRBJ1-1; D possibly corresponds to TRBD1 (5 bases). The CDR3 runs 14 residues. The germline gives CDR1 MNHEY, CDR2 SMNVEV (reference sequence). Trimming cost V 8 bases and J 3 bases, with 16 bases left between them. The CDR3 sequence: CASRPGWGDTEAFF. The CDR3, as DNA: TGTGCCAGCCGCCCGGGATGGGGCGACACTGAAGCTTTCTTT.

The chain has TRBV18 and TRBJ2-1, with a possible D match to TRBD2 (6 bases). The CDR3 has 14 amino acids. Trimming shortened V by 8 bases and J by 4 bases, and 15 bases separated the two germline ends. Germline lookup yields CDR1 KGHSH and CDR2 LQKENI. CDR3 in amino acids: CASATSRKYNEQFF. The DNA of the CDR3 is TGTGCCAGCGCCACTAGCAGGAAGTACAATGAGCAGTTCTTC.

This clone appeared once. This CDR3 reads CASSYTARSSYNEQFF. Written as DNA, the CDR3 is TGCGCCAGCAGCTACACAGCGCGCAGCTCCTACAATGAGCAGTTCTTC. V gene TRBV5-1 combines with J gene TRBJ2-1; D gene uncertain. The CDR3 totals 16 residues. CDR1 is SGHRS and CDR2 is YFSETQ in the germline V gene. V was trimmed by 3 bases and J by 0 bases, leaving 13 bases between them.

With respect to this clone: This specimen includes other DNA sequences encoding the same CDR3. The chain has TRBV27 and TRBJ2-7; 7 bases agree with TRBD1. The CDR3 is 14 amino acids. V lost 6 bases to trimming and J lost 3 bases; unmatched junction nucleotides: 8. Germline-derived CDR1 and CDR2 are MNHEY and SMNVEV (reference sequence). CDR3 nucleotide sequence: TGTGCCAGCAGCTTGACAGGGCTCTACTACGAGCAGTACTTC. It codes for CASSLTGLYYEQYF.

The V call is TRBV5-1, the J call TRBJ2-5; no firm D call. The V gene lost 4 bases and the J gene lost 1 base, with 5 bases spanning the gap. Germline CDR1 SGHRS, CDR2 YFSETQ. The CDR3 extends over 12 amino acids. The chain's CDR3 is CASSGVQETQYF. CDR3 DNA: TGCGCCAGCAGCGGTGTCCAAGAGACCCAGTACTTC. Filled out from reference TRBV5-1 and TRBJ2-5, the complete variable domain reads KAGVTQTPRYLIKTRGQQVTLSCSPISGHRSVSWYQQTPGQGLQFLFEYFSETQRNKGNFPGRFSGRQFSNSRSEMNVSTLELGDSALYLCASSGVQETQYFGPGTRLLVL.

This clone was counted a single time. This chain joins TRBV4-1 and TRBJ2-1, with TRBD2 matching 9 bases. Unmatched junction bases numbered 14, after V lost 2 bases and J lost 6 bases. The CDR3 is 18 amino acids. Germline CDR1 and CDR2: MGHRA and YSYEKL. Here the CDR3 reads CASSQNLAAGGPINEQFF. CDR3 bases: TGCGCCAGCAGCCAAAACCTAGCTGCGGGAGGGCCCATCAATGAGCAGTTCTTC.

This clone was observed many times. V usage is TRBV7-9 and J usage is TRBJ2-3; 9 bases agree with TRBD2. Germline V CDR1 and CDR2: SEHNR, FQNEAQ (reference sequence). This CDR3 comprises 14 residues. With V trimmed by 6 bases and J by 4 bases, 5 bases remained unmatched. The CDR3 spells CASSSGSNADTQYF. The DNA of the CDR3 is TGTGCCAGCAGTAGCGGGAGTAACGCAGATACGCAGTATTTT.

This clone appeared a single time. V usage is TRBV28 and J usage is TRBJ2-7, with 7 bases aligning to TRBD1. Germline-derived CDR1 and CDR2 are MDHEN and SYDVKM. The CDR3 spans 15 residues. V lost 1 base to trimming and J lost 4 bases; unmatched junction nucleotides: 7. CDR3 residues: CASSLSRTGHYEQYF. CDR3 sequence (DNA): TGTGCCAGCAGTTTATCCCGGACAGGACATTACGAGCAGTACTTC. The full variable domain, rest sourced from reference TRBV28 and TRBJ2-7, is DVKVTQSSRYLVKRTGEKVFLECVQDMDHENMFWYRQDPGLGLRLIYFSYDVKMKEKGDIPEGYSVSREKKERFSLILESASTNQTSMYLCASSLSRTGHYEQYFGPGTRLTVT.

On this clone itself: Distinct nucleotide sequences in the sample also encode this CDR3. The rearrangement links TRBV7-9 to TRBJ2-1, with TRBD2 matching over 13 bases. V was clipped by 4 bases and J by 5 bases; unmatched bases: 2. This CDR3 contains 15 residues. Germline values: CDR1 SEHNR, CDR2 FQNEAQ (reference sequence). The CDR3 region is CASSSGTSGNNEQFF. CDR3 DNA sequence: TGTGCCAGCAGCTCTGGGACTAGCGGGAACAATGAGCAGTTCTTC.

This sequence joins TRBV5-4 and TRBJ1-1; 11 bases agree with TRBD1. CDR3 length equals 15 residues. CDR1 SGHNT and CDR2 YYREEE come from the germline V gene (reference sequence). V shed 2 bases and J 5 bases; nucleotides not matched to a gene: 5. The CDR3 sequence is CASSLMGQGETEAFF. DNA for the CDR3: TGTGCCAGCAGCTTAATGGGACAGGGGGAAACTGAAGCTTTCTTT.

The chain employs TRBV5-4 and TRBJ2-1, with D tentatively TRBD1 (5 bases). Between the trimmed V and J ends, which lost 0 bases and 7 bases, there was a span of 14 bases. Germline V CDR1 and CDR2: SGHNT, YYREEE (reference sequence). This CDR3 spans 15 amino acids. The CDR3 DNA reads as TGTGCCAGCAGCTTGGTATGGGGCGCTGGGAATGAGCAGTTCTTC. Protein: CASSLVWGAGNEQFF. Full variable domain (outside the CDR3, taken from reference TRBV5-4 and TRBJ2-1): ETGVTQSPTHLIKTRGQQVTLRCSSQSGHNTVSWYQQALGQGPQFIFQYYREEENGRGNFPPRFSGLQFPNYSSELNVNALELDDSALYLCASSLVWGAGNEQFFGPGTRLTVL.

The CDR3 here is CASSSTGTSTDTQYF. CDR3 DNA sequence: TGTGCCAGCAGCTCAACCGGGACTAGCACAGATACGCAGTATTTT. The chain recombines TRBV9 with TRBJ2-3; D is perhaps TRBD2 (6 bases). Germline V gene lookup returns CDR1 SGDLS and CDR2 YYNGEE. The V and J ends lost 4 bases and 0 bases respectively, with 12 bases between them. There are 15 residues in the CDR3.

The chain joins TRBV10-3 to TRBJ1-1; 10 positions agree with TRBD1. The CDR3 length is 15 residues. Unmatched junction bases numbered 8, after V lost 3 bases and J lost 7 bases. Germline V gene data show CDR1 as ENHRY and CDR2 as SYGVKD. CDR3 nucleotide sequence: TGTGCCATCAGTGAAATGGACAGGGGGTTTGTTGAAGCTTTCTTT. Its translation: CAISEMDRGFVEAFF.

The chain uses TRBV12-5 and TRBJ2-2; the D gene is possibly TRBD2 (7 bases). The CDR3 totals 14 residues. Deletions cut 3 bases from V and 7 bases from J, with 12 bases between. Germline-derived CDR1 and CDR2 are LGHNT and FRNRAP. In DNA form, the CDR3 reads TGTGCTAGTGGTTTAGGCGGGGGCGGCGGGGAGCTGTTTTTT. It encodes CASGLGGGGGELFF.

This chain uses TRBV28 with TRBJ2-5; 9 bases line up with TRBD1. With 6 bases clipped from V and 5 bases from J, the junction kept 7 bases outside the gene matches. CDR3 length equals 14 residues. CDR1 and CDR2 (germline): MDHEN, SYDVKM. The CDR3: CASSLGQGTETQYF. The DNA for the CDR3 is TGTGCCAGCAGCCTAGGACAGGGGACGGAGACCCAGTACTTC.

This clone occurred once. The rearrangement uses TRBV7-9 and TRBJ2-7, with a weak D call TRBD2 (6 bases). Looked up from germline, CDR1 is SEHNR and CDR2 is FQNEAQ (reference sequence). The V gene lost 5 bases and the J gene lost 4 bases, with 15 bases spanning the gap. CDR3 length: 14 residues. CDR3 amino acids: CASSLWGDSYEQYF. The DNA of the CDR3 is TGTGCCAGCAGCCTGTGGGGGGATTCTTACGAGCAGTACTTC.

This chain uses TRBV4-3 with TRBJ2-5; 7 bases match TRBD2. The length of the CDR3 is 14 residues. V lost 0 bases to trimming and J lost 7 bases; unmatched junction nucleotides: 5. Germline V lookup: CDR1 LGHNA, CDR2 YSLEER. The CDR3 bases are TGCGCCAGCAGCCAAGAGTGGGGGGGAGGGACCCAGTACTTC. Its translation: CASSQEWGGGTQYF.

Details on this clone: Other DNA sequences of this sample code for an identical CDR3. J is TRBJ2-1 and V is TRBV5-4; a weak D match, TRBD2 (6 bases). Germline CDR1 is SGHNT and CDR2 is YYREEE (reference sequence). CDR3 length: 13 residues. V lost 7 bases to trimming and J lost 0 bases, with 8 bases between them. In nucleotides, the CDR3 is TGTGCCAGCCGACTAGACTCCTACAATGAGCAGTTCTTC. Residues: CASRLDSYNEQFF.

The chain links TRBV9 to TRBJ2-1, with D hard to call. V lost 3 bases and J lost 10, with 17 bases in between. Per germline, CDR1 SGDLS and CDR2 YYNGEE. The CDR3 runs to 14 residues. The DNA for the CDR3 is TGTGCCAGCAGCGCTCCCCGGTTCGCGGCGGAGCAGTTCTTC. Its translation: CASSAPRFAAEQFF. The complete variable domain, with remaining parts taken from reference TRBV9 and TRBJ2-1, reads DSGVTQTPKHLITATGQRVTLRCSPRSGDLSVYWYQQSLDQGLQFLIQYYNGEERAKGNILERFSAQQFPDLHSELNLSSLELGDSALYFCASSAPRFAAEQFFGPGTRLTVL.

Remarks on this clone: Other DNA sequences within the sample encode an identical CDR3. CDR3 nucleotides: TGTGCCAGCAGTTACTCGGACACTAACACCGGGGAGCTGTTTTTT. Protein sequence: CASSYSDTNTGELFF. V usage is TRBV6-5 and J usage is TRBJ2-2; TRBD1 is a possible D gene (5 bases). Germline lookup yields CDR1 MNHEY and CDR2 SVGAGI. The length of the CDR3 is 15 residues. V shed 0 bases and J shed 2 bases, with 7 bases lying between them.

The chain joins TRBV12-5 to TRBJ2-1; 7 positions agree with TRBD1. The CDR3 has 15 amino acids. J lost 0 bases, V lost 7 bases, and 6 bases had no gene match. From germline, CDR1 is LGHNT and CDR2 FRNRAP. DNA of the CDR3: TGTGCTAGTGCCCGGGACAGTAGCTCCTACAATGAGCAGTTCTTC. It is translated as CASARDSSSYNEQFF.

This chain connects TRBV27 to TRBJ2-7; 12 bases agree with TRBD2. CDR3 size: 15 residues. The V and J ends lost 4 bases and 5 bases, in that order; junction bases with no gene match: 6. Germline CDR1 is MNHEY and CDR2 is SMNVEV (reference sequence). CDR3: CASSSTTSGSDEQYF. The CDR3 DNA reads as TGTGCCAGCAGTTCCACGACTAGCGGGAGCGACGAGCAGTACTTC.

The V call is TRBV5-6, the J call TRBJ1-6, with 9 bases matching TRBD1. The V and J ends lost 3 bases and 8 bases, in that order; junction bases with no gene match: 6. Looked up from germline, CDR1 is SGHDT and CDR2 is YYEEEE. This CDR3 contains 15 residues. DNA of the CDR3: TGTGCCAGCAGCTGGGGACAGGGTGTTCATTCACCCCTCCACTTT. It is translated as CASSWGQGVHSPLHF.

This clone was counted once. V usage is TRBV27 and J usage is TRBJ2-7; no clear D. The CDR3 consists of 16 residues. Germline-derived CDR1 and CDR2 are MNHEY and SMNVEV (reference sequence). Trimming removed 5 bases at V and 6 bases at J, with 23 bases between. The CDR3 bases are TGTGCCAGCAGTATAAATGTACTGGCTCACCGCTCCGAGCAGTACTTC. Protein: CASSINVLAHRSEQYF.

Comments on this clone: A much larger clone differs by one base, so this may be a read error. This rearrangement joins TRBV30 to TRBJ1-1, with a weak D call TRBD1 (6 bases). The CDR3 is made up of 14 amino acids. CDR1 is GTSNPN, CDR2 SVGIG, per germline (reference sequence). In nucleotides, the CDR3 is TGTGCCTGGAGTCTGGACAGATCCTTCACTAAAGCTTTCTTT. Its translation: CAWSLDRSFTKAFF.

V and J are TRBV10-1 and TRBJ2-7, with 8 bases that match TRBD1. With 4 bases clipped from V and 6 bases from J, the junction kept 8 bases outside the gene matches. Germline V gene lookup returns CDR1 WNHNN and CDR2 SYGVQD (reference sequence). The CDR3 length is 14 residues. CDR3 sequence (DNA): TGCGCCAGCAGTGTATCGGGACAGGTCTGCGAGCAGTACTTC. It specifies CASSVSGQVCEQYF.